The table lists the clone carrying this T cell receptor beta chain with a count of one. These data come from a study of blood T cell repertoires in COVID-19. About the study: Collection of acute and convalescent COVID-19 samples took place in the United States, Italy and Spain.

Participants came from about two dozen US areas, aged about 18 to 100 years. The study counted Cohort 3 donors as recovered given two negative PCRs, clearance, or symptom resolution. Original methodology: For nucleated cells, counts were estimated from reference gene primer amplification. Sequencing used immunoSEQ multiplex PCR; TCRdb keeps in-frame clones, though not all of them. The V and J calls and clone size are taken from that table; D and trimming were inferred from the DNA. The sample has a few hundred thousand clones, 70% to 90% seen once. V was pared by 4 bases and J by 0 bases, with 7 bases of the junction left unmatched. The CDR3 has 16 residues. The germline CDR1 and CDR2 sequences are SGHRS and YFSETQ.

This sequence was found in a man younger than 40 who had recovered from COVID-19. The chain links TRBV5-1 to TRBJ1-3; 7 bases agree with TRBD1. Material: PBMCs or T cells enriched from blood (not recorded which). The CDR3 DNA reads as TGCGCCAGCAGCGTGGGACAGACGAACTCTGGAAACACCATATATTTT. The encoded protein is CASSVGQTNSGNTIYF.